These 20 T cell receptor beta chains share one sample of origin, sequenced in a study of monozygotic twins with inflammatory bowel disease. TCRdb reprocessed the 5' RACE reads, with one entry per CDR3 protein and no DNA. Recorded here are just over 300,000 distinct CDR3 sequences; the top ten clones represent over 5.5%. The sample taken for sequencing was blood. The source is a human donor with ulcerative colitis or Crohn's disease, or a healthy co-twin of an affected twin (not recorded which).

The chain employs TRBV6-5 and TRBJ2-7. The CDR3 loop spans 13 amino acids. From germline, CDR1 is MNHEY and CDR2 SVGAGI. CDR3 residues: CASSYRIGGEQYF.

CDR3 loop: CASSHAGMRNTIYF. The genes are TRBV7-2 and TRBJ1-3; with no DNA, the TCRdb D assignment of TRBD1 cannot be verified. The CDR3 extends over 14 amino acids. Germline V gene lookup returns CDR1 SGHTA and CDR2 FQGNSA.

This sequence joins TRBV14 and TRBJ1-4. This CDR3 comprises 18 residues. Germline V gene sequence: CDR1 SGHDN, CDR2 FVKESK. CDR3 sequence reads: CASSQYIIFGEENEKLFF.

The V and J genes are TRBV6-5 and TRBJ1-2; TCRdb's D call, TRBD1, is unchecked because there is no DNA. Germline loops: CDR1 MNHEY, CDR2 SVGAGI. This CDR3 spans 12 amino acids. The CDR3 is CASSYGGHSYTF.

CDR3 protein: CATSDPGQTTGELFF. The genes are TRBV24-1 and TRBJ2-2; TCRdb outputs TRBD1, but without DNA this stays unchecked. Germline CDR1 reads KGHDR; CDR2 reads SFDVKD. CDR3 length equals 15 residues.

V usage is TRBV20-1 and J usage is TRBJ2-4; TCRdb's assignment of TRBD2 cannot be checked, as there is no DNA. Per the germline V gene, CDR1 is DFQATT and CDR2 is SNEGSKA (reference sequence). This CDR3 has 12 amino acids. The CDR3 sequence: CSAGTGLDIQYF.

This chain joins TRBV7-2 and TRBJ2-7; TCRdb's assignment of TRBD2 cannot be checked, as there is no DNA. CDR1 is SGHTA, CDR2 FQGNSA, per germline. The CDR3 has 15 amino acids. Here the CDR3 reads CASSLVAGVSDEQYF.

The J gene is TRBJ1-5, the V gene TRBV10-3. The CDR3 loop spans 13 amino acids. Germline-derived CDR1 and CDR2 are ENHRY and SYGVKD. The CDR3 reads CAISGDIRHPQHF.

The CDR3 sequence: CASSYGGIDQPQHF. V usage is TRBV6-5 and J usage is TRBJ1-5; TCRdb's D call of TRBD1 is untestable without DNA. This CDR3 has 14 residues. The germline V gene has CDR1 MNHEY and CDR2 SVGAGI.

The rearrangement links TRBV20-1 to TRBJ2-7; TCRdb's D call, TRBD1, is unchecked because there is no DNA. This CDR3 is built from 15 residues. CDR1 is DFQATT and CDR2 is SNEGSKA in the germline V gene (reference sequence). The CDR3 region is CSARDGELDRGEQYF.

J is TRBJ1-6 and V is TRBV29-1. CDR3 length equals 12 residues. Germline V gene lookup returns CDR1 SQVTM and CDR2 ANQGSEA. The CDR3 loop is CSVANLTSPLHF.

This chain uses TRBV2 with TRBJ2-7. This CDR3 comprises 11 residues. CDR1 is SNHLY and CDR2 is FYNNEI in the germline V gene. The chain's CDR3 is CASTGYYEQYF.

The V gene is TRBV15, the J gene TRBJ2-7; TCRdb names TRBD1, which stays unverified in the absence of DNA. The length of the CDR3 is 13 residues. Per germline, CDR1 LNHNV and CDR2 YYDKDF (reference sequence). The CDR3 sequence is CATSRGGGVEQYF. The full variable domain, in which reference TRBV15 and TRBJ2-7 provide the parts outside the CDR3, is DAMVIQNPRYQVTQFGKPVTLSCSQTLNHNVMYWYQQKSSQAPKLLFHYYDKDFNNEADTPDNFQSRRPNTSFCFLDIRSPGLGDTAMYLCATSRGGGVEQYFGPGTRLTVT.

The chain has TRBV6-1 and TRBJ2-5; TCRdb selects TRBD1, and the lack of DNA leaves this call unchecked. The CDR3 sequence is 15 residues long. CDR1 and CDR2 from the germline V gene are MNHNS and SASEGT. The CDR3 sequence is CASSEMQGAGETQYF.

The chain carries TRBV28 and TRBJ2-5; the TCRdb call, TRBD1, lacks DNA for checking. Germline-derived CDR1 and CDR2 are MDHEN and SYDVKM. This CDR3 is 15 amino acids long. The chain's CDR3 is CASSRTQRGGETQYF.

The gene calls are TRBV20-1 and TRBJ2-3. Germline loops: CDR1 DFQATT, CDR2 SNEGSKA (reference sequence). This CDR3 is 17 amino acids long. The CDR3 sequence is CSARGYDLWGFTDTQYF.

The chain couples TRBV2 to TRBJ2-1; the D gene TCRdb calls, TRBD2, cannot be checked with no DNA. The CDR3 is 14 amino acids. The V gene's germline CDR1 is SNHLY and CDR2 FYNNEI. CDR3 sequence: CASSGQLGGNEQFF.

This chain uses TRBV28 with TRBJ2-3. The germline gives CDR1 MDHEN, CDR2 SYDVKM. This CDR3 spans 11 amino acids. The CDR3 reads CASRGTDTQYF.

The chain links TRBV20-1 to TRBJ2-7. This CDR3 spans 12 amino acids. Germline V gene sequence: CDR1 DFQATT, CDR2 SNEGSKA (reference sequence). The CDR3 reads CSARDRNYEQYF.

The rearrangement links TRBV12-3 or TRBV12-4 to TRBJ2-5; absent DNA, TCRdb's TRBD1 call cannot be checked. The CDR3 consists of 13 residues. CDR3 residues: CASGRVGQETQYF.